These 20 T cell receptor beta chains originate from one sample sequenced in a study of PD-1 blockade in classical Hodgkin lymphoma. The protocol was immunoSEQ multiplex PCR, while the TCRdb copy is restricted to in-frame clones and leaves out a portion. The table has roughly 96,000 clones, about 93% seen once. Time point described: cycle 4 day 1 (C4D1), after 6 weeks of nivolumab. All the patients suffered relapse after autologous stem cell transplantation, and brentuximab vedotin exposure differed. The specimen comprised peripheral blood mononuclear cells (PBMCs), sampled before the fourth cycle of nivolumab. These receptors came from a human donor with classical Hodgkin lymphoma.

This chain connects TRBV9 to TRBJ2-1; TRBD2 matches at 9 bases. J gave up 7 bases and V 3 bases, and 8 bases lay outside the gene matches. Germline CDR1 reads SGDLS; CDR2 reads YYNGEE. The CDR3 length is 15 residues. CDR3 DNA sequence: TGTGCCAGCAGCGCCCCGCTTAGCGGGAGAAATGAGCAGTTCTTC. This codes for CASSAPLSGRNEQFF.

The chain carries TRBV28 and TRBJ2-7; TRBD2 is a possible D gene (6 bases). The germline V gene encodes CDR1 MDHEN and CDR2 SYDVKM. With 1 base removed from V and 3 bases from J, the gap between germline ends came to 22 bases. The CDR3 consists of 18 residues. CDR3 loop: CASSLLGGVRGTNYEQYF. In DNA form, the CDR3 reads TGTGCCAGCAGTTTATTGGGTGGAGTCCGCGGGACCAACTACGAGCAGTACTTC.

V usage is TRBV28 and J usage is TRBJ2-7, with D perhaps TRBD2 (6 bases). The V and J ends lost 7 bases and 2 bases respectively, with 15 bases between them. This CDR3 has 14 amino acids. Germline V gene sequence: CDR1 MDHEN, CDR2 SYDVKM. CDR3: CASKTGTVTYEQYF. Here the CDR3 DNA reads TGTGCCAGCAAAACCGGGACTGTTACCTACGAGCAGTACTTC.

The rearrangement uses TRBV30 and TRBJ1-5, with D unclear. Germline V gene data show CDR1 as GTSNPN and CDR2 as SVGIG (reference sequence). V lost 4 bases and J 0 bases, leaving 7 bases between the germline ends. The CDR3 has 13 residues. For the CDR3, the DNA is TGTGCCTGGACAAGCCATAGCAATCAGCCCCAGCATTTT. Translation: CAWTSHSNQPQHF.

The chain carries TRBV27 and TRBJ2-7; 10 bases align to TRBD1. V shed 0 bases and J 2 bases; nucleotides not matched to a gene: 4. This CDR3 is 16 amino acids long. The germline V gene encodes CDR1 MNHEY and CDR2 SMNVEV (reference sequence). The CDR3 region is CASSLSGTGVPYEQYF. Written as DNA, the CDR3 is TGTGCCAGCAGTTTATCGGGGACAGGGGTTCCCTACGAGCAGTACTTC.

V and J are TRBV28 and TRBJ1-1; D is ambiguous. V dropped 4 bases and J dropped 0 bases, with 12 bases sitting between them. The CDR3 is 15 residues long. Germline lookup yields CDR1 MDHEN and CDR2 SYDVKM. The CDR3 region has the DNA TGTGCCAGCAGTTCGCAGCATTCAATGAACACTGAAGCTTTCTTT. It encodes CASSSQHSMNTEAFF.

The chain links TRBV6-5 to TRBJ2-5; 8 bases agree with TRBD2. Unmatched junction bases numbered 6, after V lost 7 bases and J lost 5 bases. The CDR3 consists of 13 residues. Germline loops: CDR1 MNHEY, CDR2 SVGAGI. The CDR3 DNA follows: TGTGCCAGCACGAAGCGGGAGTGGGAGACCCAGTACTTC. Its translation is CASTKREWETQYF.

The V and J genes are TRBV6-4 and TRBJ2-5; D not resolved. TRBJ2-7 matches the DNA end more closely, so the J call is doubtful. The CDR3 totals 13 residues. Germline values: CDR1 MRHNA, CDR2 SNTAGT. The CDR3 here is CASSAGGGYEQYF. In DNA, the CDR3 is TGTGCCAGCAGTGCCGGCGGCGGCTACGAGCAGTACTTC.

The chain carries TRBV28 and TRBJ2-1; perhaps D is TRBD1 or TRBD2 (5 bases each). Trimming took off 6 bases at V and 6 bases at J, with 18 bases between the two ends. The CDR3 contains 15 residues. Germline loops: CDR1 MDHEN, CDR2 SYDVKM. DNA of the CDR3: TGTGCCAGCAGGGAAAGTGGGGGTATCAGCAATGAGCAGTTCTTC. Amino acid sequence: CASRESGGISNEQFF.

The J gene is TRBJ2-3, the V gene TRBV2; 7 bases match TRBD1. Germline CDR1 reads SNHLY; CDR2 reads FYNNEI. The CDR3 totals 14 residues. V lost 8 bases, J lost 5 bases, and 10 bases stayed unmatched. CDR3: CASRRQGLGDTQYF. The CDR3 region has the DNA TGTGCCAGCCGCAGACAGGGATTAGGAGATACGCAGTATTTT.

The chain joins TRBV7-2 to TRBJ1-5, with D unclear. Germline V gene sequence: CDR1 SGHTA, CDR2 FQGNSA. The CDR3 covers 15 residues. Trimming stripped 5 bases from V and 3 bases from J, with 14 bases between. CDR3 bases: TGTGCCAGCAGCCACCTAGGGCAGCACAATCAGCCCCAGCATTTT. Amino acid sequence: CASSHLGQHNQPQHF.

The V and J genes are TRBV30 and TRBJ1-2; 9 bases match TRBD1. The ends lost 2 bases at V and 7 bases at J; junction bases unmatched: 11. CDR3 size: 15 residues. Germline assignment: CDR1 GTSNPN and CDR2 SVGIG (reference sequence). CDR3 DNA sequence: TGTGCCTGGAGTTCCGGACAGGGGACAAATGGTGGCTACACCTTC. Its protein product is CAWSSGQGTNGGYTF.

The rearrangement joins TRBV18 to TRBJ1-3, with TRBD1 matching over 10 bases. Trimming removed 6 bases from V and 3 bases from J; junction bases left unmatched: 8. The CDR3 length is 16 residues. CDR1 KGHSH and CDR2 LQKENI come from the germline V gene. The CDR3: CASSASGQGIGNTIYF. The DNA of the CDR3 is TGTGCCAGCTCCGCCTCGGGACAGGGGATTGGAAACACCATATATTTT.

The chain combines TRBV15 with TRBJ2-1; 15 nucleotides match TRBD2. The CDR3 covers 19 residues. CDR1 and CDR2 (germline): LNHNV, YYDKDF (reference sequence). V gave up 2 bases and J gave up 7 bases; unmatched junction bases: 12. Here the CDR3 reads CATSRFMGLAGGQTNEQFF. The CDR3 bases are TGTGCCACCAGCAGATTCATGGGACTAGCGGGAGGTCAAACAAATGAGCAGTTCTTC.

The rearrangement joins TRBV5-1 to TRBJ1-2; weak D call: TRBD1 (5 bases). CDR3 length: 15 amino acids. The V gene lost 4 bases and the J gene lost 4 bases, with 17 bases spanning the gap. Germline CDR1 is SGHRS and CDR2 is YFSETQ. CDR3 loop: CASSGDGPGGYGYTF. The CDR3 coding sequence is TGCGCCAGCAGCGGGGACGGCCCAGGAGGCTATGGCTACACCTTC.

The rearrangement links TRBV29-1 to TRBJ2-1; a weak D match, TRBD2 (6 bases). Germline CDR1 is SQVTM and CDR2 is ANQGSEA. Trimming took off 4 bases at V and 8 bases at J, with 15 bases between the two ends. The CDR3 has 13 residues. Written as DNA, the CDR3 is TGCAGCGTTGGTGAGGGAGGAGGATATGAGCAGTTCTTC. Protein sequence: CSVGEGGGYEQFF.

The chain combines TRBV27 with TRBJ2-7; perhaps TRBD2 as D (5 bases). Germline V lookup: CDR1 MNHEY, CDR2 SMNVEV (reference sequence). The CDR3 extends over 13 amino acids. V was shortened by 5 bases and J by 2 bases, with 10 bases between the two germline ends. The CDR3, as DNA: TGTGCCAGCAGTGCGGGTGGGACCTACGAGCAGTACTTC. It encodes CASSAGGTYEQYF.

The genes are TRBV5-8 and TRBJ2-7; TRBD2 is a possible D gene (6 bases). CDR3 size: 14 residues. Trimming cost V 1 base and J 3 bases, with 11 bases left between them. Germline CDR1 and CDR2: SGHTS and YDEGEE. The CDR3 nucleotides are TGTGCCAGCAGCTTGCGCGGGACCTACTACGAGCAGTACTTC. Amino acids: CASSLRGTYYEQYF. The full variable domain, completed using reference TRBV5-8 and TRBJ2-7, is EAGVTQSPTHLIKTRGQQATLRCSPISGHTSVYWYQQALGLGLQFLLWYDEGEERNRGNFPPRFSGRQFPNYSSELNVNALELEDSALYLCASSLRGTYYEQYFGPGTRLTVT.

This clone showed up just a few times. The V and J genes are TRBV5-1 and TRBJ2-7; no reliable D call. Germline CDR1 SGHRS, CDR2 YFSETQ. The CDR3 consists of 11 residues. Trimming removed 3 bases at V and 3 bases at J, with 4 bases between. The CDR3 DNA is TGCGCCAGCAGCTGGAACTACGAGCAGTACTTC. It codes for CASSWNYEQYF.

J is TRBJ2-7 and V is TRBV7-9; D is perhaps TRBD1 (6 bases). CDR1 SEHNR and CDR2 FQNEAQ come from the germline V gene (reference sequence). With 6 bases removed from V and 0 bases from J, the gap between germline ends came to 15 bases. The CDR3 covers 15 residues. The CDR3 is CASRSDRWFSYEQYF. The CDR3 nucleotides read TGTGCCAGCAGGTCAGACAGGTGGTTCTCCTACGAGCAGTACTTC.